This T cell receptor (beta chain) was sequenced during a study of cytomegalovirus exposure and HLA in healthy donors. Remarks on this clone: Antigen unknown.

Study-level findings and limits: Evidence from a later analysis indicated that most CMV-associated TCR beta chains looked HLA-restricted.

Amplification used 60 Vbeta primers and 13 Jbeta primers. TCRdb keeps only in-frame clones here, not all; method: immunoSEQ multiplex PCR. The sample lists 110,000 or so clones, about 83% occurring once. Germline values: CDR1 SGDLS, CDR2 YYNGEE. CDR3 length: 15 amino acids. Losses at the gene ends were 0 bases for V and 2 bases for J; bases not matched to a gene: 4. V and J are TRBV9 and TRBJ2-5; 7 bases match TRBD2. The specimen sequenced was PBMCs. The sequence came from a female donor in good health and CMV-seronegative. CDR3 nucleotide sequence: TGTGCCAGCAGCGTAGGGGGGGGGTTACAAGAGACCCAGTACTTC. Translated: CASSVGGGLQETQYF.